The sample holds a few counts of the clone carrying this TCR beta chain. Its specificity is unknown. This entry belongs to a study of CD8 T cells in ankylosing spondylitis. General study points: Disease-linked clones reportedly showed significant enrichment in matched ankylosing spondylitis synovial fluid. In ankylosing spondylitis blood, a motif of roughly eight highly homologous TCR beta variants appeared characteristic.

Making the TCR beta libraries involved quantitative 5'-RACE with molecular barcodes. TCRdb passed the 5' RACE reads through MiXCR, listing each CDR3 protein once. The repertoire consists of under 450,000 distinct CDR3 sequences, with approximately 22% occurring once and the leading ten covering about 12%. This CDR3 contains 16 residues. CDR1 is SGHAT and CDR2 is FQNNGV in the germline V gene. J lost 8 bases, V lost 6 bases, and 14 bases had no gene match. The chain uses TRBV11-2 and TRBJ2-1; 9 nucleotides line up with TRBD2. This receptor was identified in a male donor with ankylosing spondylitis or in good health (not recorded which). Material for sequencing was blood, either unsorted or a sorted T cell fraction (not recorded which). CDR3 sequence (DNA): TGTGCCAGCAGACCCATAGCGGGGGCCTTCGGCGATGAGCAGTTCTTC. It translates to CASRPIAGAFGDEQFF.